Presented here are 15 T cell receptor beta chains from one specimen sequenced in a study of T cell responses to AZD1222 COVID-19 vaccine. Data came from immunoSEQ multiplex PCR; TCRdb stores just in-frame clones and leaves some out. The top ten hold 1.5% to 2% of the sample, which has some 140,000 clones, about 90% seen once. The sample here was peripheral blood, taken on day 0 of AZD1222 vaccination. The receptors were sampled from an adult in good health.

The J gene is TRBJ2-1, the V gene TRBV7-9, with a weak D call TRBD1 (5 bases). V was shortened by 5 bases and J by 7 bases, with 15 bases between the two germline ends. Germline V gives CDR1 SEHNR, CDR2 FQNEAQ (reference sequence). CDR3 length: 14 residues. The CDR3 loop is CASSPTGVKNEQFF. Here the CDR3 DNA reads TGTGCCAGCAGCCCCACAGGTGTAAAAAATGAGCAGTTCTTC.

CDR3 sequence (DNA): TGTGCCAGCTCCTCAGAAGGACCCAGAAATTCACCCCTCCACTTT. Its protein product is CASSSEGPRNSPLHF. This chain connects TRBV18 to TRBJ1-6; no reliable D call. Germline CDR1 is KGHSH and CDR2 is LQKENI. Trimming cost V 6 bases and J 7 bases, with 16 bases left between them. This CDR3 comprises 15 residues.

This clone was observed a single time. The chain links TRBV19 to TRBJ2-6; 7 nucleotides line up with TRBD1. CDR3 size: 14 residues. CDR1 LNHDA and CDR2 SQIVND come from the germline V gene (reference sequence). V trimming: 9 bases; J trimming: 4 bases; junction bases outside the gene matches: 6. The CDR3 here is CASQQGSGANVLTF. The CDR3 DNA reads as TGTGCCAGCCAACAGGGGTCCGGGGCCAACGTCCTGACTTTC.

The gene calls are TRBV7-8 and TRBJ1-4, with a tentative D call TRBD1 (6 bases). This CDR3 spans 15 amino acids. Germline values: CDR1 SGHVS, CDR2 FQNEAQ. Trimming left V 5 bases short and J 7 bases short, with 17 bases between. CDR3 bases: TGTGCCAGCAGCCTCCCCCGGGGGGCGGGTGAAAAACTGTTTTTT. Protein product: CASSLPRGAGEKLFF.

This chain connects TRBV10-3 to TRBJ1-1, with D possibly being TRBD1 (5 bases). V lost 6 bases, J lost 4 bases, and 9 bases lay in between. The CDR3 runs to 12 residues. The V gene's germline CDR1 is ENHRY and CDR2 SYGVKD. The CDR3 is CAISAGLTEAFF. The CDR3 bases are TGTGCCATCAGCGCGGGGCTCACTGAAGCTTTCTTT.

Only one count was recorded for this clone. The chain couples TRBV5-1 to TRBJ2-1; weak D call: TRBD2 (6 bases). Trimming removed 2 bases from V and 2 bases from J, with 17 bases in between. The length of the CDR3 is 17 residues. Germline assignment: CDR1 SGHRS and CDR2 YFSETQ. CDR3 protein: CASSFVRGSGAYNEQFF. As DNA, the CDR3 is TGCGCCAGCAGCTTTGTGCGGGGAAGTGGGGCCTACAATGAGCAGTTCTTC.

This chain links TRBV27 with TRBJ2-7; the match to TRBD1 covers 8 bases. This CDR3 spans 16 amino acids. CDR1 and CDR2 (germline): MNHEY, SMNVEV (reference sequence). Germline trimming cut 5 bases from V and 4 bases from J; bases unmatched to any gene: 13. The CDR3 nucleotides are TGTGCCAGCAGTGACCCCCCCGGGACAGGAGATTACGAGCAGTACTTC. This gives the protein CASSDPPGTGDYEQYF.

To note about this clone: The same CDR3 can be traced to other DNA sequences in this sample. V is TRBV5-6 and J is TRBJ2-7; 7 nucleotides line up with TRBD1. Germline trimming cut 0 bases from V and 0 bases from J; bases unmatched to any gene: 0. The CDR3 loop spans 14 amino acids. The germline gives CDR1 SGHDT, CDR2 YYEEEE. CDR3 protein: CASSLDRGSYEQYF. The CDR3 nucleotides are TGTGCCAGCAGCTTGGACAGGGGCTCCTACGAGCAGTACTTC.

The rearrangement uses TRBV6-5 and TRBJ2-7; D possibly corresponds to TRBD2 (5 bases). Trimming shortened V by 2 bases and J by 2 bases, and 16 bases separated the two germline ends. This CDR3 comprises 16 residues. Germline CDR1 reads MNHEY; CDR2 reads SVGAGI. The CDR3 DNA follows: TGTGCCAGCAGTTACGCGGGTGTGACTATAGCCTACGAGCAGTACTTC. It is translated as CASSYAGVTIAYEQYF.

The chain is built from TRBV6-4 and TRBJ2-3; 11 bases align to TRBD2. Germline V gene lookup returns CDR1 MRHNA and CDR2 SNTAGT. The CDR3 covers 15 residues. Losses at the gene ends were 6 bases for V and 3 bases for J; bases not matched to a gene: 5. The CDR3 loop is CASSHSGGATDTQYF. In nucleotides, the CDR3 is TGTGCCAGCAGCCATAGCGGGGGGGCAACAGATACGCAGTATTTT.

The rearrangement links TRBV19 to TRBJ1-6, with 8 nucleotides matching TRBD1. The CDR3 is made up of 17 amino acids. Germline assignment: CDR1 LNHDA and CDR2 SQIVND (reference sequence). The V segment lost 5 bases and the J segment 8 bases; nucleotides outside the gene matches: 14. CDR3 sequence: CASSPSTGADSDSPLHF. The CDR3 nucleotides are TGTGCCAGTAGTCCCTCGACAGGGGCTGACAGTGATTCACCCCTCCACTTT.

CDR3 nucleotide sequence: TGTGCCAGTAGTATAGATCAGGGGGCTGGTGAAGCTTTCTTT. It is translated as CASSIDQGAGEAFF. This chain joins TRBV19 and TRBJ1-1; TRBD1 matches at 8 bases. Germline CDR1 and CDR2: LNHDA and SQIVND (reference sequence). The CDR3 covers 14 residues. V dropped 0 bases and J dropped 7; count of bases not matched to a gene: 4.

This clone has more than one count but fewer than ten. CDR3 DNA sequence: TGTGCCAGCAGTCCACTCCGGGACAACCCAACCTACGAGCAGTACTTC. It translates to CASSPLRDNPTYEQYF. V gene TRBV6-2 or TRBV6-3 combines with J gene TRBJ2-7, with D perhaps matching TRBD1 (6 bases). V shed 5 bases and J shed 2 bases, with 19 bases lying between them. The germline V gene has CDR1 MNHEY and CDR2 SVGEGT. The CDR3 runs to 16 residues.

The chain recombines TRBV11-3 with TRBJ2-7; a weak D match, TRBD2 (6 bases). The CDR3 totals 15 residues. Trimming removed 3 bases at V and 6 bases at J, with 18 bases between. CDR1 and CDR2 from the germline V gene are SGHNT and YENEEA. The CDR3 spells CASSLSRDASAEQYF. As DNA, the CDR3 is TGTGCCAGCAGCTTGTCGAGAGACGCTAGCGCCGAGCAGTACTTC.

The chain employs TRBV7-9 and TRBJ2-1; D gene ambiguous. The CDR3 is made up of 13 amino acids. Germline V gene lookup returns CDR1 SEHNR and CDR2 FQNEAQ (reference sequence). V shed 5 bases and J shed 9 bases, with 14 bases lying between them. The CDR3 nucleotides read TGTGCCAGCAGCATGGACCCGGTCACTGAGCAGTTCTTC. Translating gives CASSMDPVTEQFF. The full variable domain, in which reference TRBV7-9 and TRBJ2-1 provide the parts outside the CDR3, is DTGVSQNPRHKITKRGQNVTFRCDPISEHNRLYWYRQTLGQGPEFLTYFQNEAQLEKSRLLSDRFSAERPKGSFSTLEIQRTEQGDSAMYLCASSMDPVTEQFFGPGTRLTVL.